This T cell receptor (beta chain) was retrieved from a study of OX40 agonist ivuxolimab in advanced cancers. The data were produced by immunoSEQ multiplex PCR, yet TCRdb's version contains in-frame clones alone and is incomplete. The table includes approximately 90,000 clones, about 89% detected once. V lost 4 bases, J lost 0 bases, and 10 bases lay in between. Germline V gives CDR1 SGHTA, CDR2 FQGNSA. The CDR3 extends over 16 amino acids. This sample comprised CD4+ or CD8+ T cells sorted from blood, obtained in a trial of the OX40 agonist ivuxolimab. This chain uses TRBV7-2 with TRBJ2-6, with TRBD2 as a possible D gene (5 bases). The source is an adult with an advanced solid tumor such as melanoma, head and neck, liver or kidney cancer. The CDR3 sequence is CASSWRRLSGANVLTF. CDR3 nucleotide sequence: TGTGCCAGCAGCTGGAGGAGGCTCTCTGGGGCCAACGTCCTGACTTTC.